One and the same sample provided the 30 T cell receptor beta chains below, sequenced in a study of blood T cell repertoires in COVID-19. Libraries were prepared by immunoSEQ multiplex PCR; TCRdb keeps only in-frame clonotypes and omits some of them. The data contain 75,000 to 90,000 clones, 75% to 85% of them singletons. Sequencing input: peripheral blood. All receptors come from a middle-aged woman with active or convalescent COVID-19.

In its sample, this clone was seen a few times. This chain uses TRBV13 with TRBJ1-1, with 11 bases that match TRBD1. J lost 4 bases, V lost 5 bases, and 6 bases had no gene match. The CDR3 runs 15 residues. The germline V gene has CDR1 PRHDT and CDR2 FYEKMQ (reference sequence). CDR3 residues: CASSARGQGGTEAFF. As DNA, the CDR3 is TGTGCCAGCAGCGCCCGGGGACAGGGGGGCACTGAAGCTTTCTTT.

The chain combines TRBV15 with TRBJ1-1, with D tentatively TRBD1 (5 bases). Germline CDR1 LNHNV, CDR2 YYDKDF (reference sequence). V was pared by 0 bases and J by 6 bases, with 11 bases between. The length of the CDR3 is 14 residues. CDR3 protein: CATSRERGGAEAFF. Written as DNA, the CDR3 is TGTGCCACCAGCAGAGAAAGAGGAGGGGCTGAAGCTTTCTTT.

The V and J genes are TRBV18 and TRBJ1-5, with D perhaps matching TRBD1 (5 bases). The CDR3 extends over 15 amino acids. In germline, CDR1 is KGHSH, CDR2 LQKENI. Trimming removed 6 bases at V and 5 bases at J, with 17 bases between. This CDR3 reads CASSPFSVGDQPQHF. The CDR3 nucleotides read TGTGCCAGCTCGCCTTTCTCGGTAGGGGATCAGCCCCAGCATTTT.

The chain is built from TRBV7-8 and TRBJ2-1, with 9 bases aligning to TRBD1. The CDR3 length is 15 residues. Germline V CDR1 and CDR2: SGHVS, FQNEAQ. Trimming removed 1 base from V and 4 bases from J; junction bases left unmatched: 2. CDR3 nucleotides: TGTGCCAGCAGCTTAGTACAGGGGGCTTACAATGAGCAGTTCTTC. It specifies CASSLVQGAYNEQFF.

This clone appeared a few times. The V call is TRBV4-3, the J call TRBJ1-5; D is uncertain. The V gene's germline CDR1 is LGHNA and CDR2 YSLEER. The V end lost 0 bases, the J end lost 3 bases, and 6 bases lay between the germline ends. The length of the CDR3 is 14 residues. As DNA, the CDR3 is TGCGCCAGCAGCCAAGATACTTTCAATCAGCCCCAGCATTTT. Protein product: CASSQDTFNQPQHF.

The chain is built from TRBV5-8 and TRBJ2-1; no clear D. The CDR3 contains 15 residues. Germline CDR1 is SGHTS and CDR2 is YDEGEE. Trimming left V 2 bases short and J 0 bases short, with 9 bases between. The CDR3 DNA is TGTGCCAGCAGCTTTTCCTGGAGCTCCTACAATGAGCAGTTCTTC. Encoded protein: CASSFSWSSYNEQFF.

The chain has TRBV6-6 and TRBJ2-7; 7 positions agree with TRBD2. The CDR3 runs to 14 residues. The V gene's germline CDR1 is MNHNY and CDR2 SVGAGI (reference sequence). V lost 7 bases to trimming and J lost 0 bases; unmatched junction nucleotides: 6. The CDR3 coding sequence is TGTGCCAGCACCCTAGCGGAAGTCTCCTACGAGCAGTACTTC. This gives the protein CASTLAEVSYEQYF.

This clone has just a few counts. The rearrangement uses TRBV10-1 and TRBJ1-5; D not certain. The CDR3 is 13 residues long. Germline lookup yields CDR1 WNHNN and CDR2 SYGVQD (reference sequence). V lost 4 bases and J lost 3, with 7 bases in between. CDR3 in DNA: TGCGCCAGCAGTGGTTCCGTCAATCAGCCCCAGCATTTT. It encodes CASSGSVNQPQHF.

This rearrangement joins TRBV4-3 to TRBJ1-2; 7 positions agree with TRBD1. The CDR3 totals 16 residues. V dropped 3 bases and J dropped 4; count of bases not matched to a gene: 11. CDR1 and CDR2 (germline): LGHNA, YSLEER. The CDR3 here is CASSHDIGPGGYGYTF. Here the CDR3 DNA reads TGCGCCAGCAGCCATGATATTGGGCCAGGGGGCTATGGCTACACCTTC.

This clone was counted a single time. The chain combines TRBV7-3 with TRBJ1-1; D call uncertain. The CDR3 is 13 amino acids. The germline CDR1 and CDR2 sequences are SGHTA and FQGTGA. V dropped 1 base and J dropped 4 bases, with 7 bases sitting between them. The CDR3 protein is CASSLNSGTEAFF. As DNA, the CDR3 is TGTGCCAGCAGCTTAAACTCAGGCACTGAAGCTTTCTTT.

The chain uses TRBV5-4 and TRBJ2-7; D remains unclear. Trimming stripped 1 base from V and 5 bases from J, with 13 bases between. Germline CDR1 is SGHNT and CDR2 is YYREEE (reference sequence). This CDR3 has 14 residues. CDR3 residues: CASSLFGSGDEQYF. The CDR3 DNA is TGTGCCAGCAGCTTGTTTGGTTCCGGAGACGAGCAGTACTTC.

The CDR3 loop reads CASKDRVSEKLFF. The CDR3 DNA follows: TGTGCCAGCAAAGACAGGGTTAGTGAAAAACTGTTTTTT. V gene TRBV28 combines with J gene TRBJ1-4, with 7 positions matching TRBD1. Germline loops: CDR1 MDHEN, CDR2 SYDVKM. The length of the CDR3 is 13 residues. V trimming: 7 bases; J trimming: 7 bases; junction bases outside the gene matches: 6.

The chain uses TRBV6-5 and TRBJ2-7, with no clear D. The germline V gene has CDR1 MNHEY and CDR2 SVGAGI. The CDR3 totals 13 residues. With 6 bases removed from V and 5 bases from J, the gap between germline ends came to 14 bases. The CDR3 loop reads CASSTSPPHEQYF. CDR3 sequence (DNA): TGTGCCAGCAGCACTTCCCCCCCCCACGAGCAGTACTTC.

This clone was picked up a small number of times. The rearrangement uses TRBV7-2 and TRBJ1-5; 10 positions agree with TRBD1. This CDR3 comprises 15 residues. The V gene end was trimmed by 4 bases and the J gene end by 1 base; junction bases not matched to a gene: 1. Germline CDR1 is SGHTA and CDR2 is FQGNSA. The DNA of the CDR3 is TGTGCCAGCAGCTGGGACAGGGGAAGCAATCAGCCCCAGCATTTT. It translates to CASSWDRGSNQPQHF.

This chain connects TRBV5-1 to TRBJ1-1, with 8 bases that match TRBD1. The V gene's germline CDR1 is SGHRS and CDR2 YFSETQ. There are 14 residues in the CDR3. J lost 0 bases, V lost 3 bases, and 1 base had no gene match. This chain's CDR3 is CASSWDRMNTEAFF. CDR3 DNA: TGCGCCAGCAGCTGGGACAGGATGAACACTGAAGCTTTCTTT.

The chain combines TRBV7-2 with TRBJ2-3; 10 bases line up with TRBD2. The CDR3 length is 15 residues. Trimming took 1 base from V and 4 from J; bases not matched to a gene: 2. The germline V gene has CDR1 SGHTA and CDR2 FQGNSA. Here the CDR3 reads CASSLGLAGSDTQYF. Here the CDR3 DNA reads TGTGCCAGCAGCTTAGGACTAGCGGGCTCAGATACGCAGTATTTT. Using reference TRBV7-2 and TRBJ2-3 for the parts outside the CDR3, the full variable domain is GAGVSQSPSNKVTEKGKDVELRCDPISGHTALYWYRQSLGQGLEFLIYFQGNSAPDKSGLPSDRFSAERTGGSVSTLTIQRTQQEDSAVYLCASSLGLAGSDTQYFGPGTRLTVL.

The chain recombines TRBV6-5 with TRBJ2-2; D is possibly TRBD1 (6 bases). With 7 bases removed from V and 5 bases from J, the gap between germline ends came to 14 bases. Germline V gene lookup returns CDR1 MNHEY and CDR2 SVGAGI. This CDR3 has 14 amino acids. CDR3 in amino acids: CASTTGTQTGELFF. CDR3 sequence (DNA): TGTGCCAGCACCACCGGGACACAGACCGGGGAGCTGTTTTTT.

The genes are TRBV28 and TRBJ1-5; 8 nucleotides match TRBD1. Germline V gene lookup returns CDR1 MDHEN and CDR2 SYDVKM. This CDR3 comprises 15 residues. The trim removed 3 bases at V and 6 bases at J, leaving 7 bases unmatched. CDR3 sequence (DNA): TGTGCCAGCAGTTTGGGCGGACAGGGTGTTCAGCCCCAGCATTTT. Protein product: CASSLGGQGVQPQHF.

Concerning this clone: Since a much larger clone is just one base distant, this may be a read error. The identical CDR3 is also encoded by other nucleotide sequences in the sample. The V gene is TRBV7-8, the J gene TRBJ2-5; TRBD2 aligns across 13 bases. Trimming at V came to 0 bases and at J to 1 base, leaving 2 bases not matched to a gene. In germline, CDR1 is SGHVS, CDR2 FQNEAQ. CDR3 size: 17 residues. As DNA, the CDR3 is TGTGCCAGCAGCTTAGCTGGACTAGCGGGGGTCCAAGAGACCCAGTACTTC. This sequence encodes CASSLAGLAGVQETQYF.

The chain uses TRBV28 and TRBJ1-1, with TRBD1 as a possible D gene (5 bases). CDR1 is MDHEN, CDR2 SYDVKM, per germline. V lost 3 bases and J lost 6, with 8 bases in between. This CDR3 spans 12 amino acids. For the CDR3, the DNA is TGTGCCAGCAGTTTCGGGGACTCTGAAGCTTTCTTT. Its protein product is CASSFGDSEAFF.

The rearrangement links TRBV12-3 or TRBV12-4 to TRBJ1-5, with unresolved D. This CDR3 is built from 12 residues. V was clipped by 6 bases and J by 9 bases, with 12 bases between them. CDR3 loop: CASRFSQRPQHF. The CDR3 DNA follows: TGTGCCAGCAGATTTAGCCAGAGGCCCCAGCATTTT.

CDR3 residues: CASSTGQEGNTIYF. The CDR3 coding sequence is TGTGCCAGTAGTACCGGACAGGAAGGAAACACCATATATTTT. J is TRBJ1-3 and V is TRBV19, with 7 bases aligning to TRBD1. Germline V lookup: CDR1 LNHDA, CDR2 SQIVND (reference sequence). The CDR3 spans 14 residues. V dropped 4 bases and J dropped 4; count of bases not matched to a gene: 4. Full variable domain (rest looked up from reference TRBV19 and TRBJ1-3): DGGITQSPKYLFRKEGQNVTLSCEQNLNHDAMYWYRQDPGQGLRLIYYSQIVNDFQKGDIAEGYSVSREKKESFPLTVTSAQKNPTAFYLCASSTGQEGNTIYFGEGSWLTVV.

V and J are TRBV4-1 and TRBJ2-7, with 9 bases identical to TRBD1. Unmatched junction bases numbered 7, after V lost 4 bases and J lost 3 bases. The CDR3 runs 15 residues. Germline V CDR1 and CDR2: MGHRA, YSYEKL. The CDR3 sequence is CASSRGQGQNYEQYF. CDR3 bases: TGCGCCAGCAGCCGAGGACAGGGGCAGAACTACGAGCAGTACTTC.

The rearrangement joins TRBV19 to TRBJ2-6, with D hard to call. V was clipped by 6 bases and J by 4 bases, with 10 bases between them. This CDR3 is built from 14 residues. Germline assignment: CDR1 LNHDA and CDR2 SQIVND (reference sequence). This CDR3 reads CASRVLSGANVLTF. The CDR3 nucleotides are TGTGCCAGTAGGGTACTGTCCGGGGCCAACGTCCTGACTTTC. Using reference TRBV19 and TRBJ2-6 for the parts outside the CDR3, the full variable domain is DGGITQSPKYLFRKEGQNVTLSCEQNLNHDAMYWYRQDPGQGLRLIYYSQIVNDFQKGDIAEGYSVSREKKESFPLTVTSAQKNPTAFYLCASRVLSGANVLTFGAGSRLTVL.

V and J are TRBV21-1 and TRBJ2-2; TRBD2 is the table's D call and was not checked against the DNA. TRBV21-1 is flagged as a pseudogene. This CDR3 has 16 residues. CDR3: CASSKRRGRATGELFF. In nucleotides, the CDR3 is TGTGCCAGCAGCAAACGTCGCGGGAGGGCCACCGGGGAGCTGTTTTTT.

V usage is TRBV10-3 and J usage is TRBJ1-2, with 8 bases aligning to TRBD1. There are 14 residues in the CDR3. Trimming removed 3 bases from V and 8 bases from J; junction bases left unmatched: 8. The germline V gene has CDR1 ENHRY and CDR2 SYGVKD. CDR3 loop: CAISEVRGQLGYTF. The DNA for the CDR3 is TGTGCCATCAGTGAAGTCAGGGGGCAACTCGGCTACACCTTC.

This clone appeared a single time. The chain carries TRBV4-2 and TRBJ1-3, with a weak D call TRBD1 (6 bases). This CDR3 comprises 16 residues. The germline V gene has CDR1 LGHNA and CDR2 YNFKEQ. Trimming stripped 1 base from V and 1 base from J, with 11 bases between. The CDR3 DNA sequence: TGTGCCAGCAGCCAAGGAGGGGGAGATTCTGGAAACACCATATATTTT. Residues: CASSQGGGDSGNTIYF.

The rearrangement joins TRBV7-9 to TRBJ1-3; D remains ambiguous. Between the trimmed V and J ends, which lost 0 bases and 2 bases, there was a span of 11 bases. Looked up from germline, CDR1 is SEHNR and CDR2 is FQNEAQ (reference sequence). The CDR3 spans 16 residues. CDR3 protein: CASSLASHLAGNTIYF. The DNA for the CDR3 is TGTGCCAGCAGCTTAGCGTCACACCTAGCTGGAAACACCATATATTTT.

The chain is built from TRBV5-1 and TRBJ2-3; 7 bases agree with TRBD1. After removal of 4 bases from V and 4 bases from J, the junction contained 6 bases not matched to a gene. Per the germline V gene, CDR1 is SGHRS and CDR2 is YFSETQ. This CDR3 region has 14 residues. CDR3 sequence (DNA): TGCGCCAGCAGCCCTGGACAGGAGCCAGATACGCAGTATTTT. Translating it yields CASSPGQEPDTQYF.

This clone was detected a few times. The chain combines TRBV20-1 with TRBJ1-1; 9 bases match TRBD1. The J segment lost 3 bases and the V segment lost 3 bases, leaving 5 bases of the junction unmatched. This CDR3 has 14 amino acids. CDR1 DFQATT and CDR2 SNEGSKA come from the germline V gene (reference sequence). CDR3 bases: TGCAGTGCTAGTGGGGACAGGGTGGACACTGAAGCTTTCTTT. Translation: CSASGDRVDTEAFF.